The rows below give T cell receptor beta chains drawn from one sample of a study of blood T cell repertoires in COVID-19. TCRdb's copy holds only in-frame clones and misses some; the assay was immunoSEQ multiplex PCR. The sample gives fewer than 250,000 clones, around 89% of which show up once; more than 4.5% is in the top ten. Sequenced material: peripheral blood. The origin of the receptors is a woman between 40 and 50 years old with acute or convalescent COVID-19. Each CDR3 is given without its conserved first and last residue. Fields, in order: J gene, V gene, CDR3 protein.

>TRBJ1-4|TRBV21-1
ASSKRWVRGGEKLF
>TRBJ1-3|TRBV7-2
ASSLARPDRVDTIY
>TRBJ2-3|TRBV6-1
ASSESLRAQY
>TRBJ2-5|TRBV4-2
ASSQPSSGEETQY
>TRBJ1-2|TRBV7-9
ASSPTPAGANGYT
>TRBJ1-5|TRBV2
ASSEGGGRVQPQH
>TRBJ2-2|TRBV5-1
ASSLGGKNTGELF
>TRBJ2-5|TRBV7-2
ASSSPEIGTTAQY
>TRBJ1-6|TRBV5-1
ASSSIRGGASSPLH
>TRBJ2-5|TRBV7-2
ASSPAGEQETQY
>TRBJ1-4|TRBV7-9
ASSPGNEKLF
>TRBJ1-1|TRBV3-1/TRBV3-2
ASSLQGEGEAF
>TRBJ2-5|TRBV5-1
ASSGSLARGQETQY
>TRBJ2-1|TRBV6-4
ASSAVAGSSYNEQF
>TRBJ1-3|TRBV6-6
ASCQGSGNTIY
>TRBJ1-2|TRBV11-2
ASSPSGASGYT
>TRBJ2-5|TRBV5-4
ASSLANEPGGETQY
>TRBJ1-1|TRBV10-3
AILPGGRDTEAF
>TRBJ2-3|TRBV9
ASSEGGTGKDTQY
>TRBJ1-2|TRBV7-9
ASSLGQIYGYT
>TRBJ2-5|TRBV11-3
ASSSTHGTLWETQY
>TRBJ1-1|TRBV19
ASSTGGAGTEAF
>TRBJ1-4|TRBV9
ASSELDSLNEKLF
>TRBJ2-1|TRBV30
AWSVTWRDEQF
>TRBJ2-3|TRBV4-1
ASSQEGSGGSTDTQY
>TRBJ1-5|TRBV28
ASGSDRDYSNQPQH
>TRBJ1-1|TRBV7-8
ASSPFTGEGTEAF
>TRBJ1-4|TRBV7-9
ASSVQGANEKLF
>TRBJ1-6|TRBV4-1
ASSQAPTGVFSPLH
>TRBJ1-2|TRBV5-4
ASSLDGGSGDGYT
>TRBJ1-1|TRBV3-1/TRBV3-2
ASSPFSGAEAF
>TRBJ1-2|TRBV19
ASSALPGQGVHYGYT
>TRBJ1-4|TRBV19
ASCRDRGCEKLF
>TRBJ1-1|TRBV4-1
ASSQQGADTEAF
>TRBJ2-3|TRBV24-1
ATSDPFVGRGTDTQY
>TRBJ1-2|TRBV6-6
ASSYSQGPYT
>TRBJ2-6|TRBV6-4
ASSDGDSSGANVLT
>TRBJ2-3|TRBV6-5
ASSPTGASTDTQY
>TRBJ1-4|TRBV6-5
ASKEQGAVEKLF
>TRBJ1-2|TRBV13
ASSLDRGHGYT
>TRBJ1-2|TRBV5-6
ASSWGTGGFGYGYT
>TRBJ2-1|TRBV9
ASSTHSGGNYNEQF
>TRBJ1-4|TRBV7-2
ASSFQGQGSEKLF
>TRBJ2-1|TRBV6-2/TRBV6-3
ASSYRLADYNEQF
>TRBJ2-1|TRBV6-5
ASSYLPSGDNEQF
>TRBJ1-5|TRBV2
ASSTVGNQPQH